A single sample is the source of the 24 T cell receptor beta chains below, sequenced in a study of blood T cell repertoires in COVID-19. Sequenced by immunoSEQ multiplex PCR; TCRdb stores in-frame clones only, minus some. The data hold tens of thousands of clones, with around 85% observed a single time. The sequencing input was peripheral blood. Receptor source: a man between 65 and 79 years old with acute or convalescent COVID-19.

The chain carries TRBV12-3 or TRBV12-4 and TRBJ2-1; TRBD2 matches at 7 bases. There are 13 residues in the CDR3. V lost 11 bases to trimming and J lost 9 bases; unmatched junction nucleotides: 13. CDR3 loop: CASRDGGRLEQFF. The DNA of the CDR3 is TGTGCCTCTAGGGACGGGGGGAGACTTGAGCAGTTCTTC.

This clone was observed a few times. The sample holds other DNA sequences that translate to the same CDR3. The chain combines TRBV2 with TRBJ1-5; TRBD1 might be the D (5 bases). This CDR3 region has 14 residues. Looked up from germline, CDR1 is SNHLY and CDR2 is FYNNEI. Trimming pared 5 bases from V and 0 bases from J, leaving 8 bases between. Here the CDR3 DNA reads TGTGCCAGCAGTCAACAGGATAGCAATCAGCCCCAGCATTTT. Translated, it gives CASSQQDSNQPQHF. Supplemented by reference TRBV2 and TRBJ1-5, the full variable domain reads EPEVTQTPSHQVTQMGQEVILRCVPISNHLYFYWYRQILGQKVEFLVSFYNNEISEKSEIFDDQFSVERPDGSNFTLKIRSTKLEDSAMYFCASSQQDSNQPQHFGDGTRLSIL.

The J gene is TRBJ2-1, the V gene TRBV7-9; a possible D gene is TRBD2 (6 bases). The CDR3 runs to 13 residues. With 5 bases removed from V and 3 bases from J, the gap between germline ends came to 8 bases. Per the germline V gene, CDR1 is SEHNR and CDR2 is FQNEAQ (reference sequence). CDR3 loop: CASSTGLYNEQFF. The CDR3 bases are TGTGCCAGCAGCACGGGACTCTACAATGAGCAGTTCTTC.

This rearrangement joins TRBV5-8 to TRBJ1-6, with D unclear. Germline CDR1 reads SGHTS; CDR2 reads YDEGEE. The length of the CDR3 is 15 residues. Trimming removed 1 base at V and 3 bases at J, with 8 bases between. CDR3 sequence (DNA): TGTGCCAGCAGCTTGTCACAGATCTATAATTCACCCCTCCACTTT. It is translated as CASSLSQIYNSPLHF.

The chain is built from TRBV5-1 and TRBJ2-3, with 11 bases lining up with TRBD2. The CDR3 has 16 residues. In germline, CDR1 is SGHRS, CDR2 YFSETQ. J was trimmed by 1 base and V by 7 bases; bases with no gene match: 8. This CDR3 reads CASHRLAGLRTDTQYF. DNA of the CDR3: TGCGCCAGCCACAGACTAGCGGGGCTTCGCACAGATACGCAGTATTTT.

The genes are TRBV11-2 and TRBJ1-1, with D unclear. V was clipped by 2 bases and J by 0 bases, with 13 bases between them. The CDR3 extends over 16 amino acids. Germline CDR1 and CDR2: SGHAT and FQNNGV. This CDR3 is CASSLWRGNMNTEAFF. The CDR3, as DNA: TGTGCCAGCAGCTTATGGAGAGGAAACATGAACACTGAAGCTTTCTTT.

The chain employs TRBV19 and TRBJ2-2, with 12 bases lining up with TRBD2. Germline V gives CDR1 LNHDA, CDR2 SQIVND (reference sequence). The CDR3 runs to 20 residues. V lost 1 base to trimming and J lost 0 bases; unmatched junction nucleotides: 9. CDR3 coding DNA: TGTGCCAGTAGTATAGGGGCGGGACTAGCGGGCGTAGCGAACACCGGGGAGCTGTTTTTT. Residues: CASSIGAGLAGVANTGELFF.

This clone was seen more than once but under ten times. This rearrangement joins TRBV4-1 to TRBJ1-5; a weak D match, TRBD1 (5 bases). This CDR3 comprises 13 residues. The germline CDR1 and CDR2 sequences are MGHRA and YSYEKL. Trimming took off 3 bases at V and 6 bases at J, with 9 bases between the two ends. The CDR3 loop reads CASSQGRGQPQHF. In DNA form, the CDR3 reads TGCGCCAGCAGCCAGGGTAGGGGTCAGCCCCAGCATTTT.

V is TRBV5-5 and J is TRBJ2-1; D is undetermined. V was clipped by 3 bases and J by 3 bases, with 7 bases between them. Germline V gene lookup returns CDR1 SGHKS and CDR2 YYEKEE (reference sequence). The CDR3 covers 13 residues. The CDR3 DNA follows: TGTGCCAGCAGCTCAGTGATCTACAATGAGCAGTTCTTC. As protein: CASSSVIYNEQFF.

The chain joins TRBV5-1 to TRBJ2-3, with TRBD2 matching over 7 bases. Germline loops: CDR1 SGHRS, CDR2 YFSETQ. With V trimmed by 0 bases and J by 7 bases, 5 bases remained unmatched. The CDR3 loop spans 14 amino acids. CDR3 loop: CASSLGGGRNTQYF. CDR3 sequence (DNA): TGCGCCAGCAGCTTGGGGGGAGGGCGGAATACGCAGTATTTT.

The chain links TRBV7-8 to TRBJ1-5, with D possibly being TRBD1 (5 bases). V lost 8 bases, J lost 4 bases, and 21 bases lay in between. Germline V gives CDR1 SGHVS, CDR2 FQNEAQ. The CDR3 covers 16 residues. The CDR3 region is CASQQEGLTTNQPQHF. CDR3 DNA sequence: TGTGCCAGCCAGCAGGAGGGACTCACGACTAATCAGCCCCAGCATTTT.

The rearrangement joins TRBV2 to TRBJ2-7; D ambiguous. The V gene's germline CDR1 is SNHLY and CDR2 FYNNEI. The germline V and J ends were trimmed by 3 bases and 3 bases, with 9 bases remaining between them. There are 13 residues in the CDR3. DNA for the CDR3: TGTGCCAGCAGTGATCAGGCTGTCTACGAGCAGTACTTC. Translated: CASSDQAVYEQYF.

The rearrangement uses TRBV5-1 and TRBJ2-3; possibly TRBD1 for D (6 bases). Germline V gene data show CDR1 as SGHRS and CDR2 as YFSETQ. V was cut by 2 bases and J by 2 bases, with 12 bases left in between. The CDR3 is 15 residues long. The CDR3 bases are TGCGCCAGCAGCTTACAGGGATCGACCACAGATACGCAGTATTTT. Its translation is CASSLQGSTTDTQYF.

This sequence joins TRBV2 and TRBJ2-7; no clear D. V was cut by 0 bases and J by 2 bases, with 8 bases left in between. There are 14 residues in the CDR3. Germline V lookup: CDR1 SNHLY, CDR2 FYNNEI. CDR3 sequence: CASSEAWPAYEQYF. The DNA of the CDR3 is TGTGCCAGCAGTGAAGCGTGGCCTGCCTACGAGCAGTACTTC.

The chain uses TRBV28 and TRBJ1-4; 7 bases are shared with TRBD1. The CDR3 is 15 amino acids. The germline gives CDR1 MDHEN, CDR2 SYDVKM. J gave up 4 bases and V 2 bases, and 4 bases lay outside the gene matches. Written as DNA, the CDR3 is TGTGCCAGCAGTTTAGGGACAGCTTTTAATGAAAAACTGTTTTTT. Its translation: CASSLGTAFNEKLFF. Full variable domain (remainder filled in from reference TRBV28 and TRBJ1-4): DVKVTQSSRYLVKRTGEKVFLECVQDMDHENMFWYRQDPGLGLRLIYFSYDVKMKEKGDIPEGYSVSREKKERFSLILESASTNQTSMYLCASSLGTAFNEKLFFGSGTQLSVL.

The CDR3 sequence is CASSYPLSGSPLHF. The CDR3 nucleotides read TGTGCCAGCAGTTACCCGCTTTCAGGCTCACCCCTCCACTTT. V usage is TRBV6-5 and J usage is TRBJ1-6; D unresolved. V was cut by 2 bases and J by 10 bases, with 12 bases left in between. The CDR3 extends over 14 amino acids. The germline V gene encodes CDR1 MNHEY and CDR2 SVGAGI.

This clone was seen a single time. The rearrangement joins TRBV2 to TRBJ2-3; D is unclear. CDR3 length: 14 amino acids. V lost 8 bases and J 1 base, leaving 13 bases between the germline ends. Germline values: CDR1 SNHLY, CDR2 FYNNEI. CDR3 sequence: CASQNFLRTDTQYF. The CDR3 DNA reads TGTGCCAGCCAGAATTTCCTCCGCACAGATACGCAGTATTTT.

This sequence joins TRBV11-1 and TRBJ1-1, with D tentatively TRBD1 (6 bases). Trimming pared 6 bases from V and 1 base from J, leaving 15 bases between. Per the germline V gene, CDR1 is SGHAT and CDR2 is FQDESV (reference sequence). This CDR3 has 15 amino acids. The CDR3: CASRLAWGRNTEAFF. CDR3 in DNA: TGTGCCAGCAGGCTAGCCTGGGGGCGGAACACTGAAGCTTTCTTT.

The CDR3 loop reads CASSADRYSYEQYF. CDR3 coding DNA: TGTGCCAGCAGTGCTGACAGGTACTCCTACGAGCAGTACTTC. The chain uses TRBV2 and TRBJ2-7, with TRBD1 as a possible D gene (6 bases). CDR1 and CDR2 (germline): SNHLY, FYNNEI. CDR3 length: 14 amino acids. The ends were cut back, 4 bases at V and 0 bases at J, with 10 bases in the middle.

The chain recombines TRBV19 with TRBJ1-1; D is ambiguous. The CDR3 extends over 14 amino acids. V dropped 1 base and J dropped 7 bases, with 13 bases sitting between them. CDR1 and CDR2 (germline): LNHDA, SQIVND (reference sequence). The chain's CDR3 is CASSIGFEGLEAFF. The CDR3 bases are TGTGCCAGTAGTATAGGATTCGAGGGCCTTGAAGCTTTCTTT.

The CDR3 sequence is CASSLGGAQYF. The CDR3, as DNA: TGTGCCAGCAGCTTAGGGGGGGCCCAGTACTTC. The V call is TRBV11-2, the J call TRBJ2-5, with D possibly matching TRBD2 (6 bases). In germline, CDR1 is SGHAT, CDR2 FQNNGV. The CDR3 has 11 residues. The germline V and J ends were trimmed by 1 base and 9 bases, with 6 bases remaining between them.

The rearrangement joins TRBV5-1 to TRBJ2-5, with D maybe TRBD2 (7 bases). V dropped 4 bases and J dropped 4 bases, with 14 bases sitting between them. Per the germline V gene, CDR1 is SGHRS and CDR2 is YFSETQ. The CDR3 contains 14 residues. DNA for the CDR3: TGCGCCAGCAGCGAACAGGGAGGGCGAGAGACCCAGTACTTC. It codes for CASSEQGGRETQYF.

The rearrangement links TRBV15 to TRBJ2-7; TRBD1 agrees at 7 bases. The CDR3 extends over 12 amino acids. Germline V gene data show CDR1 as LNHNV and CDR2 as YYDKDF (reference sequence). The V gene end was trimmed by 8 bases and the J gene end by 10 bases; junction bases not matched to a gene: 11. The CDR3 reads CATSDRDPLQYF. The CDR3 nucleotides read TGTGCCACCTCCGACAGGGACCCCCTTCAGTACTTC.

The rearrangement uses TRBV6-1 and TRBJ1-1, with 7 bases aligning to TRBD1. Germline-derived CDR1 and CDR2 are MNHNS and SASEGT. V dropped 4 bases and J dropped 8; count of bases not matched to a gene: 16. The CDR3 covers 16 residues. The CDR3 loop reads CASSVSPLTRGLEAFF. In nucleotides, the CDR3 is TGTGCCAGCAGTGTTTCCCCCCTCACAAGGGGGCTGGAAGCTTTCTTT.